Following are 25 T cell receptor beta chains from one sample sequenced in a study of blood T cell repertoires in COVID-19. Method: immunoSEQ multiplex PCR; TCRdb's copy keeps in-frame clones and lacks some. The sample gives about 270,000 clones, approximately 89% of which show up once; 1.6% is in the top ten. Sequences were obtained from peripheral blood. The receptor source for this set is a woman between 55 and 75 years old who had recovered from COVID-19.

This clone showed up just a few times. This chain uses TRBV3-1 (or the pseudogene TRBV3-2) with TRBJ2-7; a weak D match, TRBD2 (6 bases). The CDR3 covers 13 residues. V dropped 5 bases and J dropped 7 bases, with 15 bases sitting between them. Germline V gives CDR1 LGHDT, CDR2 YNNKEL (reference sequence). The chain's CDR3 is CASSKGLSQEQYF. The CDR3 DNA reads TGTGCCAGCAGCAAGGGACTTTCCCAAGAGCAGTACTTC.

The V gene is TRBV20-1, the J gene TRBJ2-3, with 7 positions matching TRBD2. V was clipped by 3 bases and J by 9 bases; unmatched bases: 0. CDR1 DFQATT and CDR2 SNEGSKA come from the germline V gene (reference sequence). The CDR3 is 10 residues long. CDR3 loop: CSARGGTQYF. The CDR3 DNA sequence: TGCAGTGCTAGGGGGGGGACGCAGTATTTT.

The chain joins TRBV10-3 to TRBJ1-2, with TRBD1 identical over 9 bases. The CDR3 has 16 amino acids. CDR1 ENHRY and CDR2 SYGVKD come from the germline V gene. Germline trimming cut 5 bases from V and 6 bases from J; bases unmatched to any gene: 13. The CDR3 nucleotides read TGTGCCATCAGTACGCCAACCTTCGACAGGGGGGATGGCTACACCTTC. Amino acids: CAISTPTFDRGDGYTF.

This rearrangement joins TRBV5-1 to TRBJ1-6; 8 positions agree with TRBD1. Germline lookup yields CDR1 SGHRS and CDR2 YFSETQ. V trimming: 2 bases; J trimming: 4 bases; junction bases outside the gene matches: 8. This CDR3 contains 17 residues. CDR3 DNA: TGCGCCAGCAGCTTTTCGCCAGGGGGCGGTTATAATTCACCCCTCCACTTT. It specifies CASSFSPGGGYNSPLHF. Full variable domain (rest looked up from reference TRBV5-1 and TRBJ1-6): KAGVTQTPRYLIKTRGQQVTLSCSPISGHRSVSWYQQTPGQGLQFLFEYFSETQRNKGNFPGRFSGRQFSNSRSEMNVSTLELGDSALYLCASSFSPGGGYNSPLHFGNGTRLTVT.

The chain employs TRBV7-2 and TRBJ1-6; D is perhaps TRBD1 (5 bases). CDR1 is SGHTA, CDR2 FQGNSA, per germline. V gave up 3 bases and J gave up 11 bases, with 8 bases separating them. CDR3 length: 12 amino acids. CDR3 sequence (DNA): TGTGCCAGCAGCTTCAGGGAGGCACCCCTCCACTTT. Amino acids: CASSFREAPLHF.

CDR3 in amino acids: CASRPDREDTEAFF. In DNA, the CDR3 is TGTGCCAGTCGACCGGACAGGGAGGACACTGAAGCTTTCTTT. V is TRBV19 and J is TRBJ1-1, with 8 bases matching TRBD1. Germline loops: CDR1 LNHDA, CDR2 SQIVND (reference sequence). V lost 8 bases and J lost 3; bases outside the gene matches: 8. The CDR3 runs to 14 residues.

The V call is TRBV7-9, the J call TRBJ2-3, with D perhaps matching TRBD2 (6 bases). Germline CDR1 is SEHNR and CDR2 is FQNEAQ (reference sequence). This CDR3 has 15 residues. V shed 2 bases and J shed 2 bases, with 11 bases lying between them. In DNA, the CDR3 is TGTGCCAGCAGCTTATTGGCGGGGATCACAGATACGCAGTATTTT. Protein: CASSLLAGITDTQYF.

CDR3 protein: CASTITNTEAFF. The CDR3 DNA follows: TGTGCCAGCACCATTACTAACACTGAAGCTTTCTTT. This chain links TRBV11-3 with TRBJ1-1, with D unclear. CDR3 length: 12 amino acids. V was shortened by 7 bases and J by 2 bases, with 8 bases between the two germline ends. CDR1 is SGHNT and CDR2 is YENEEA in the germline V gene.

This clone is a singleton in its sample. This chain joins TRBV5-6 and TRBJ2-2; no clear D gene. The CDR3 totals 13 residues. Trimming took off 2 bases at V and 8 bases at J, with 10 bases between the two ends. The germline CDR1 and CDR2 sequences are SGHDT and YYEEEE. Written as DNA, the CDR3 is TGTGCCAGCAGCTTTGGGCTTAGGGGGGAGCTGTTTTTT. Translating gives CASSFGLRGELFF. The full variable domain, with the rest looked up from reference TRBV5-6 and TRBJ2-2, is DAGVTQSPTHLIKTRGQQVTLRCSPKSGHDTVSWYQQALGQGPQFIFQYYEEEERQRGNFPDRFSGHQFPNYSSELNVNALLLGDSALYLCASSFGLRGELFFGEGSRLTVL.

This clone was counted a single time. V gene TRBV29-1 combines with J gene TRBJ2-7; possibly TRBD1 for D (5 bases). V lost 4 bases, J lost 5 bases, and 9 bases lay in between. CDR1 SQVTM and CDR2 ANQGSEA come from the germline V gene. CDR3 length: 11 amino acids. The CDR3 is CSVAQGHEQYF. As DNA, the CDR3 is TGCAGCGTTGCGCAGGGCCACGAGCAGTACTTC.

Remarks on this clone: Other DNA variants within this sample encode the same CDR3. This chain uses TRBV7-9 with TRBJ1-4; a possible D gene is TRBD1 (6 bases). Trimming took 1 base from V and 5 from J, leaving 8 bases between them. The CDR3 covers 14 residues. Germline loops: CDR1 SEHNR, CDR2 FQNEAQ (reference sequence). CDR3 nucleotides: TGTGCCAGCAGCTTAGGGCAGGGGAATGAAAAACTGTTTTTT. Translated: CASSLGQGNEKLFF.

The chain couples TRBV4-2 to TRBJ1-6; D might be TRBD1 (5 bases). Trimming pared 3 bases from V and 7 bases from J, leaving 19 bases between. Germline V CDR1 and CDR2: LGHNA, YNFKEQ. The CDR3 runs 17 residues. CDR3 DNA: TGTGCCAGCAGCCAGGGGCCGAAACGGGGGGTAAATTCACCCCTCCACTTT. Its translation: CASSQGPKRGVNSPLHF.

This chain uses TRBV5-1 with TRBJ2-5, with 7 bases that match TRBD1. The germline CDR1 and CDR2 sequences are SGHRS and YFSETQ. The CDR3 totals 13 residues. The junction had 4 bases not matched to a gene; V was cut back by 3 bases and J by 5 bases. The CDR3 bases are TGCGCCAGCAGCTCCGAGGGGGCCGAGACCCAGTACTTC. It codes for CASSSEGAETQYF. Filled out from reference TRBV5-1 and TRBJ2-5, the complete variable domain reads KAGVTQTPRYLIKTRGQQVTLSCSPISGHRSVSWYQQTPGQGLQFLFEYFSETQRNKGNFPGRFSGRQFSNSRSEMNVSTLELGDSALYLCASSSEGAETQYFGPGTRLLVL.

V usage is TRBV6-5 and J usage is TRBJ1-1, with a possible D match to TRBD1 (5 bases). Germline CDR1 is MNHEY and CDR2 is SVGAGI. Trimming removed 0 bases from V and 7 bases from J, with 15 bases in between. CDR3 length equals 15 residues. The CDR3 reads CASSYSSGHGNEAFF. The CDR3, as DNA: TGTGCCAGCAGTTACTCGTCAGGGCATGGGAATGAAGCTTTCTTT.

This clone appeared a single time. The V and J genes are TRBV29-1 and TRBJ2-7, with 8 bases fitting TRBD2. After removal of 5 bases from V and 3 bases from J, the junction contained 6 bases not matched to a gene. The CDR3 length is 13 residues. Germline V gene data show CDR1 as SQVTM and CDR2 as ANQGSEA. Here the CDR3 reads CSVSGGSFYEQYF. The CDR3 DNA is TGCAGCGTTAGCGGGGGATCTTTCTACGAGCAGTACTTC.

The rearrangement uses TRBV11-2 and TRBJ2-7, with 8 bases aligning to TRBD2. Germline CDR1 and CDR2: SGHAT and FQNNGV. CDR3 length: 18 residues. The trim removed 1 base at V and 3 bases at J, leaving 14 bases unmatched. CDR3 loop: CASSLGPAGAPSGYEQYF. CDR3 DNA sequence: TGTGCCAGCAGCTTAGGCCCAGCGGGGGCCCCTTCGGGCTACGAGCAGTACTTC.

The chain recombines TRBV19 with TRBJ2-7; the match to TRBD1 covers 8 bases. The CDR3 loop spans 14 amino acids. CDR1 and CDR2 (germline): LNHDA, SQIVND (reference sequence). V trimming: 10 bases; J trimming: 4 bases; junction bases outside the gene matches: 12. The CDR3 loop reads CATTPRDRIYEQYF. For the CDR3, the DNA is TGTGCCACCACCCCCCGGGACAGGATTTACGAGCAGTACTTC.

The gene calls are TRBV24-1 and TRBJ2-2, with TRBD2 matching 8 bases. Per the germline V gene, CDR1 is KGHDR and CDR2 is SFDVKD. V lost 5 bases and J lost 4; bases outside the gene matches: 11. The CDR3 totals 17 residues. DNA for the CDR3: TGTGCCACCAGTGCCAAATCGGGAGGGGTTGCCACCGGGGAGCTGTTTTTT. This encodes CATSAKSGGVATGELFF.

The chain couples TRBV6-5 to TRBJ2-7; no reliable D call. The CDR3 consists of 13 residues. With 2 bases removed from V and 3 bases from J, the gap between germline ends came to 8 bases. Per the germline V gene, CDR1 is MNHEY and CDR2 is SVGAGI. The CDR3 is CASSYVPSYEQYF. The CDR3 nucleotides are TGTGCCAGCAGTTACGTCCCGAGCTACGAGCAGTACTTC.

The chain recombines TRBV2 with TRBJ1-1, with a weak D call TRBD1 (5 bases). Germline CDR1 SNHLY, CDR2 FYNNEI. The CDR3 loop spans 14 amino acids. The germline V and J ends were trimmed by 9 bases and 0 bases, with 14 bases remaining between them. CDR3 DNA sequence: TGTGCCAGGGTTGACCGACAGTTGAACACTGAAGCTTTCTTT. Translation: CARVDRQLNTEAFF.

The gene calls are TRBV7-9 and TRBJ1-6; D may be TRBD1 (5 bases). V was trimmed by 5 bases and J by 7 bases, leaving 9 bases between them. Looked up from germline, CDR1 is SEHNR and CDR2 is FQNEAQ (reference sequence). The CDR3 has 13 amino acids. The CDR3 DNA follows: TGTGCCAGCAGCACCAGGGAAAATTCACCCCTCCACTTT. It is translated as CASSTRENSPLHF.

The CDR3 here is CASSLLATNEKLFF. CDR3 coding DNA: TGTGCCAGCAGTTTACTTGCAACTAATGAAAAACTGTTTTTT. The chain has TRBV7-2 and TRBJ1-4; D is ambiguous. The CDR3 has 14 residues. Trimming removed 6 bases at V and 0 bases at J, with 8 bases between. The germline gives CDR1 SGHTA, CDR2 FQGNSA.

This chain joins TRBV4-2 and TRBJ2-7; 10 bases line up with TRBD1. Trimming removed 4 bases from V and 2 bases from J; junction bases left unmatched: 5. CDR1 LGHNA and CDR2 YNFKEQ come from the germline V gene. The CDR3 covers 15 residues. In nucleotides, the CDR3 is TGTGCCAGCAGCCTAACCGGACAGGGGGCCTACGAGCAGTACTTC. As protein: CASSLTGQGAYEQYF.

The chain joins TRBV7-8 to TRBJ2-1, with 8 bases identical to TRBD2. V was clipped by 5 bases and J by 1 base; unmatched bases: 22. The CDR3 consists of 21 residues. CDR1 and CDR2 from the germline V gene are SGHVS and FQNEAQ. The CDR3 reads CASSLPSGGGGSGRSYNEQFF. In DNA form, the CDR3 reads TGTGCCAGCAGCCTACCCAGCGGTGGCGGGGGGTCCGGTCGTTCCTACAATGAGCAGTTCTTC.

In DNA form, the CDR3 reads TGTGCCAGCAGCTCAAGGGACACCCTGAAGCAGTACTTC. Translation gives CASSSRDTLKQYF. This chain uses TRBV7-2 with TRBJ2-7; D might be TRBD1 (6 bases). The V end lost 4 bases, the J end lost 8 bases, and 15 bases lay between the germline ends. The CDR3 runs 13 residues. Germline CDR1 and CDR2: SGHTA and FQGNSA.